This T cell receptor (beta chain) appears in the sequencing data of a study of blood T cell repertoires in COVID-19 (dated by TCRdb to the early 2020s). Notes on the research overall: Samples covering the acute and convalescent phases of COVID-19 were provided by collaborators in the United States, Italy and Spain. The repertoires were made available in a free public database intended to serve as a resource for research on the immune response to SARS-CoV-2. The material from the prospective study consisted of cDNA or gDNA derived from T cells, B-cell-depleted T cells, or PBMCs. Where available, HLA class I and class II types were obtained from metadata supplied by the sample provider rather than from assay-based typing. Deeply sampled blood TCRbeta repertoires from subjects exposed to, actively infected with, or recovered from COVID-19 were included in the dataset. Nearly every sample came with metadata listing a de-identified subject ID, COVID-19 status, age in years and sex. Samples came from the ongoing ImmuneRACE study (first 160 participants) plus 1,254 subjects from 6 global collaborators.

Overall study results and their limits: Clinical and demographic metadata were provided uncurated, with the amount varying by source and participant.

At one collaborating source in Seattle, patients were enrolled during active infection and were followed longitudinally through the course of disease. The collaborating institutions used their own protocols to collect whole blood in K2EDTA tubes. For TCRbeta analysis, collaborators shipped samples in one of three forms: frozen whole blood, isolated PBMCs, or DNA extracted from either of those sample types. With regard to this clone: Its antigen is unknown. The input lacks base qualities; no much larger clone sits a single base away.

TCRbeta CDR3 regions were amplified from genomic DNA using the immunoSEQ Assay, a bias-controlled multiplex PCR. Processing in the source paper ran as follows. Within the assay, amplification of reference gene primers was used to estimate how many nucleated cells each sample contained. Sequence reads were collapsed and filtered to measure the absolute abundance of every unique TCRbeta CDR3 rearrangement. For each sample, productive Simpson clonality was calculated by taking the square root of Simpson's diversity index across productive rearrangements. As stored in TCRdb, this immuneACCESS dataset retains in-frame rearrangements with V and J assigned. A fraction of the clones does not appear; measured against another copy, unresolved V genes explain less than half of the discrepancy, and the remainder lacks a known reason. V, J and clone size are taken as reported in that table, and D and trimming were inferred from the DNA itself. Recorded for this sample are 170,000 or so clones; approximately 80% of them occurred a single time. About 7% of the sample is in the top ten clones.

This receptor was obtained from a woman between 40 and 55 years old with COVID-19, enrolled during active disease. The sample consisted of peripheral blood.

The DNA is TGCGCCAGCACCCTCGGGAGAAGCAATTCACCCCTCCACTTT. Translated, this gives CASTLGRSNSPLHF. The rearrangement joined TRBV4-1 to TRBJ1-6; the D gene cannot be named for sure. CDR1 and CDR2 are read off the germline V gene as MGHRA and YSYEKL. V and J lose 7 bases and 7 bases, and a span of 14 bases separates them. From cysteine to phenylalanine, the CDR3 is 14 amino acids long. Only the CDR3 region is kept as DNA, spanning 42 bases read in frame from base 1.